The present TCR beta chain was sequenced within a study of shared clonotypes between healthy human individuals (dated by TCRdb to the early 2020s). Notes on the research overall: The cohort included three men and a couple of women between 18 and 49 years of age. For each donor, three plates each were used for CD4 naive and CD4 memory, two plates were used for CD8 naive, and one plate was used for CD8 memory. The study deeply sequenced blood TCR repertoires of about five healthy adults to estimate repertoire size and the extent of clonotype sharing between individuals. To increase sequencing depth and limit assay-specific biases, TCR repertoire library preparation and sequencing were carried out by different laboratories using diverse techniques. Between about 0.8 and 9 billion PBMCs per donor were obtained by leukapheresis.

Beyond this particular receptor, the publication reports: Larger estimated clonotype richness was generally found for naive subsets than for memory subsets. Incomplete sequencing was indicated by rarefaction of sorted-subset datasets, despite the large sequencing depth. Because the study included a small number of donors, the genetic and exposure-history diversity represented was limited. Sampling was restricted to blood, and TCR repertoires in tissue are likely to differ from TCR repertoires in blood. Clonotypes shared by all four sorted-subset donors showed higher generation probabilities than non-shared clonotypes. Based on pairwise subsampling, the degree of clonotype sharing among donors was expected to be affected by sequencing depth. Across four donors, roughly 5.4% of naive CD4, over 3% of naive CD8, 2.3% of memory CD4, and approximately 0.4% of memory CD8 clonotypes were shared.

This clone has only one observation. No cognate antigen has been identified for it. The record has no base qualities; no much larger clone is one base away. Using the deep immunoSEQ assay, TCR CDR3 regions were amplified from genomic DNA by multiplex PCR. Extracted genomic DNA from each cell subset was distributed evenly across all wells of several immunoSEQ 96-well plates, and each plate was treated as a replicate. For sorted subsets, roughly 200 ng of genomic DNA, equivalent to 25,000 to 35,000 T cell genomes, went into each replicate PCR. Purified libraries were measured with a Qubit 3.0 fluorometer, size-checked on a Bioanalyzer 2100, and measured again with the KAPA Library Quantification kit. Every immunoSEQ 96-well plate was sequenced on a dedicated single-read 150-cycle Illumina NextSeq 550 flow cell. Per the source publication's procedure: Because only junctional sequences without quality scores were contained in the immunoSEQ output, filtering matching that applied to full-length reads could not be performed. Sequences were annotated with PyIR, a Python wrapper for IgBLAST v1.9, and V/J genes and CDR3 were assigned using IMGT germline references. Reads with weak V/J assignments (E-value above 1e-6), missing CDR3, stop codons, out-of-frame junctions, or ambiguous translated residues were removed. A V3J clonotype was defined by an identical inferred V gene, J gene, and CDR3 amino acid sequence. Percentage overlap between repertoires was computed as shared unique clonotypes divided by the size of the smaller repertoire. Richness of each repertoire was evaluated using RTK rarefaction, the Chao1 estimator, and Recon v2.1 estimates of unobserved clonotypes. OLGA was used to compute generation probabilities for all TCRbeta clonotypes that the gDNA method yielded from a few donors. TCRdb obtained this table from immuneACCESS and retained in-frame rearrangements with V and J assigned. These tables miss some clones; where compared with another copy, unresolved V genes account for less than half of the shortfall, and the remainder is unexplained. V and J calls and clone size are given by that table; D and trimming were obtained from the DNA. The sample table contains 630,000 or so clones; only one count was recorded for roughly 98% of them. More than 0.3% of the sample is in the top ten clones.

At the junction V is shortened by 4 bases and J by 7 bases; bases outside the gene matches: 11. Reading from cysteine to phenylalanine, the CDR3 counts 16 amino acids. The only DNA kept is the CDR3, 48 bases in frame from the first base. The germline V gene (reference sequence) sets CDR1 to MNHEY and CDR2 to SMNVEV. For the CD8 naive samples, CD45RO-negative cells were positively selected for CCR7, yielding a CD45RA+CCR7+ population from which TemRA cells were excluded. Healthy HIV-negative adults with no recently reported acute infections or vaccinations were included as donors. All donors were Caucasian adults living in Nashville, Tennessee, USA. Blood was collected by leukapheresis, and PBMCs were isolated by Ficoll-Histopaque density gradient centrifugation and then cryopreserved in liquid nitrogen vapor phase. Analytical flow cytometry was used to check the purity and quantity of each magnetically sorted T cell population. Genomic DNA was isolated from every sorted fraction and measured by UV absorbance on a Nanodrop 2000c.

Recombination linked TRBV27 to TRBJ2-1, and 9 bases in between align with TRBD2. This receptor was identified in a man aged 25 to 40 in good health. The sequenced material came from naive CD8+ T cells sorted from blood. The sample's cell subset or site label is to be understood as: CD45RA+CCR7+. The DNA sequence is TGTGCCAGCAGTTATATGGGTAGCGGGAGCCATAATGAGCAGTTCTTC. Its product reads: CASSYMGSGSHNEQFF.